These 3 T cell receptor beta chains share one sample of origin, sequenced in a study of T cells after posttransplantation cyclophosphamide. Assay: immunoSEQ multiplex PCR; the TCRdb copy retains only in-frame clones and omits some. The sample includes 7,000 or so clones, none of them occurring once. A marrow graft followed busulfan-fludarabine conditioning, with cyclophosphamide on days +3 and +4. This sample comprised PBMCs, obtained after allogeneic stem cell transplant with posttransplant cyclophosphamide. These receptors all come from a female patient aged 50-59 years who received an allogeneic stem cell transplant from an unrelated donor, was CMV-positive, and had acute GVHD only. Some T cells may be provided by the graft donor.

Within the sample, this clone is medium-sized. The chain has TRBV30 and TRBJ1-1; 9 bases are shared with TRBD1. Germline CDR1 reads GTSNPN; CDR2 reads SVGIG (reference sequence). V shed 2 bases, J shed 4 bases, and the junction held 5 bases outside the gene matches. The length of the CDR3 is 14 residues. DNA of the CDR3: TGTGCCTGGAGTTTGACAGGGGGGACCACTGAAGCTTTCTTT. Protein: CAWSLTGGTTEAFF.

The CDR3 bases are TGTGCCAGCAGTGAATACGGGAGGGCCTGGAGTGAGCAGTTCTTC. Residues: CASSEYGRAWSEQFF. This chain connects TRBV25-1 to TRBJ2-1; TRBD2 matches at 8 bases. The trim removed 0 bases at V and 9 bases at J, leaving 7 bases unmatched. Germline lookup yields CDR1 MGHDK and CDR2 SYGVNS. The CDR3 contains 15 residues.

This clone appeared a few times. The chain joins TRBV11-2 to TRBJ2-7; the match to TRBD2 covers 7 bases. Germline CDR1 reads SGHAT; CDR2 reads FQNNGV. Trimming cost V 5 bases and J 4 bases; bases outside gene matches: 11. CDR3 size: 15 residues. The CDR3 reads CASSPSLGGGYEQYF. The DNA of the CDR3 is TGTGCCAGCAGCCCGAGTCTGGGGGGAGGGTACGAGCAGTACTTC.